This is a list of T cell receptor beta chains from one sample in a study of high-grade serous ovarian cancer treatment subgroups. Repertoires were generated with immunoSEQ multiplex PCR, while TCRdb's copy carries only in-frame clones and drops some. The repertoire includes approximately 30,000 clones, under 90% of them detected once, and roughly 2% sits in the top ten. Sequencing was carried out using tumor tissue. These receptors all stem from a human donor with high-grade serous ovarian cancer. The CDR3 runs from the conserved cysteine through the conserved F or W. Each record gives: V gene, clone size, D gene, J gene, CDR3 DNA, CDR3 protein. A D gene is named only where the DNA matches it firmly. The size of a clone is reported for some rows only, either as once, few or many, or as a class for expanded clones.

v_call: TRBV25-1
clone_size: NA
d_call: TRBD1
j_call: TRBJ1-4
cdr3_nt: TGTGCCAGCGGCCGACAGGGGGAAAAACTGTTTTTT
cdr3_aa: CASGRQGEKLFF

v_call: TRBV5-1
clone_size: NA
d_call: TRBD2
j_call: TRBJ2-3
cdr3_nt: TGCGCCAGCAGACTAGCGGGAACCCTCACAGATACGCAGTATTTT
cdr3_aa: CASRLAGTLTDTQYF

v_call: TRBV28
clone_size: NA
d_call: TRBD2
j_call: TRBJ2-5
cdr3_nt: TGTGCCAGCAGTTCCAGCCACGGGACTAGCGGGATCTGGAATCAAGAGACCCAGTACTTC
cdr3_aa: CASSSSHGTSGIWNQETQYF

v_call: TRBV5-6
clone_size: NA
d_call: NA
j_call: TRBJ2-5
cdr3_nt: TGTGCCAGCAGGGGATGGGCCCAAAGCAAAGAGACCCAGTACTTC
cdr3_aa: CASRGWAQSKETQYF

v_call: TRBV6-1
clone_size: NA
d_call: NA
j_call: TRBJ2-7
cdr3_nt: TGTGCCAGCAGTGAATTCGGTTACGAGCAGTACTTC
cdr3_aa: CASSEFGYEQYF

v_call: TRBV30
clone_size: few
d_call: NA
j_call: TRBJ1-5
cdr3_nt: TGTGCCTGGAGTGTAAGGGGGGGCCATCAGCCCCAGCATTTT
cdr3_aa: CAWSVRGGHQPQHF

v_call: TRBV30
clone_size: NA
d_call: NA
j_call: TRBJ2-7
cdr3_nt: TGTGCCTGGAGCGTCGGGGGCTACGAGCAGTACTTC
cdr3_aa: CAWSVGGYEQYF

v_call: TRBV7-2
clone_size: NA
d_call: NA
j_call: TRBJ2-7
cdr3_nt: TGTGCCAGCAGCTTGGGACGGAGCTCCTACGAGCAGTACTTC
cdr3_aa: CASSLGRSSYEQYF

v_call: TRBV28
clone_size: few
d_call: TRBD2
j_call: TRBJ2-7
cdr3_nt: TGTGCCAGCAGTTCCAGCGGGAGGGGCGAGCAGTACTTC
cdr3_aa: CASSSSGRGEQYF

v_call: TRBV30
clone_size: NA
d_call: TRBD2
j_call: TRBJ2-2
cdr3_nt: TGTGCCTGGAGTGTACGTATTTATAGCGGGTATACGAACACCGGGGAGCTGTTTTTT
cdr3_aa: CAWSVRIYSGYTNTGELFF

v_call: TRBV7-9
clone_size: NA
d_call: NA
j_call: TRBJ2-3
cdr3_nt: TGTGCCAGCAGCTTAATAGGAGATACGCAGTATTTT
cdr3_aa: CASSLIGDTQYF

v_call: TRBV6-9
clone_size: NA
d_call: TRBD2
j_call: TRBJ2-7
cdr3_nt: TGTGCCAGCGGGGGGGGAGCGGGCTTTACCTACGAGCAGTACTTC
cdr3_aa: CASGGGAGFTYEQYF

v_call: TRBV6-1
clone_size: NA
d_call: NA
j_call: TRBJ2-7
cdr3_nt: TGTGCCAGCAGTAATCAGCCGAGCTACGAGCAGTACTTC
cdr3_aa: CASSNQPSYEQYF

v_call: TRBV7-2
clone_size: NA
d_call: NA
j_call: TRBJ1-1
cdr3_nt: TGTGCCAGCAGCTTAGCGAGAAACACTGAAGCTTTCTTT
cdr3_aa: CASSLARNTEAFF

v_call: TRBV6-1
clone_size: NA
d_call: NA
j_call: TRBJ1-3
cdr3_nt: TGTGCCAGCAGTGAAGACAGATCAAACACCATATATTTT
cdr3_aa: CASSEDRSNTIYF

v_call: TRBV4-2
clone_size: NA
d_call: TRBD1
j_call: TRBJ1-1
cdr3_nt: TGTGCCAGCAGCCAACTCGGGACAGGGAACACTGAAGCTTTCTTT
cdr3_aa: CASSQLGTGNTEAFF

v_call: TRBV4-1
clone_size: NA
d_call: NA
j_call: TRBJ1-2
cdr3_nt: TGCGCCAGCAGCCAGACCGCGCCTTCGTTAGGCTACACCTTC
cdr3_aa: CASSQTAPSLGYTF

v_call: TRBV13
clone_size: few
d_call: NA
j_call: TRBJ1-5
cdr3_nt: TGTGCCAGCAGCCAGGGCCGCATCAATCAGCCCCAGCATTTT
cdr3_aa: CASSQGRINQPQHF

v_call: TRBV30
clone_size: NA
d_call: NA
j_call: TRBJ1-2
cdr3_nt: TGTGCCTGGAGTGTTTTTCGGGCTCACTATGGCTACACCTTC
cdr3_aa: CAWSVFRAHYGYTF

v_call: TRBV28
clone_size: NA
d_call: TRBD2
j_call: TRBJ2-3
cdr3_nt: TGTGCCAGCAGTACAGGGACTAGCGGCCGCACAGATACGCAGTATTTT
cdr3_aa: CASSTGTSGRTDTQYF

v_call: TRBV5-1
clone_size: few
d_call: NA
j_call: TRBJ2-5
cdr3_nt: TGCGCCAGCAGCGCATTAGCGGTGGAGGGGGAGACCCAGTACTTC
cdr3_aa: CASSALAVEGETQYF

v_call: TRBV5-6
clone_size: NA
d_call: NA
j_call: TRBJ1-1
cdr3_nt: TGTGCCAGCATCAGGAACACTGAAGCTTTCTTT
cdr3_aa: CASIRNTEAFF

v_call: TRBV28
clone_size: NA
d_call: TRBD1
j_call: TRBJ1-5
cdr3_nt: TGTGCCAGCAGTTTCGGCAGGGGGTTCGATCAGCCCCAGCATTTT
cdr3_aa: CASSFGRGFDQPQHF

v_call: TRBV4-1
clone_size: NA
d_call: TRBD1
j_call: TRBJ2-3
cdr3_nt: TGCGCCAGCAGCCGGGACAGGGGGGATACGCAGTATTTT
cdr3_aa: CASSRDRGDTQYF

v_call: TRBV28
clone_size: NA
d_call: NA
j_call: TRBJ2-5
cdr3_nt: TGTGCCAGCTCCGGGAGTGGGGAGACCCAGTACTTC
cdr3_aa: CASSGSGETQYF

v_call: TRBV10-2
clone_size: NA
d_call: NA
j_call: TRBJ1-5
cdr3_nt: TGCGCCAGCGCTGGGTCCGGGATCAATCAGCCCCAGCATTTT
cdr3_aa: CASAGSGINQPQHF

v_call: TRBV7-9
clone_size: NA
d_call: NA
j_call: TRBJ2-3
cdr3_nt: TGTGCCAGCAGCCCGCCCCGGACAGAACCAAGCACAGATACGCAGTATTTT
cdr3_aa: CASSPPRTEPSTDTQYF

v_call: TRBV19
clone_size: NA
d_call: NA
j_call: TRBJ1-2
cdr3_nt: TGTGCCAGTAGTATGTCTATGGGAGGGCCTGGCTACACCTTC
cdr3_aa: CASSMSMGGPGYTF

v_call: TRBV7-2
clone_size: few
d_call: NA
j_call: TRBJ2-6
cdr3_nt: TGTGCCAGCAGCTGGAAAGGACAGACTAGCTCTGGGGCCAACGTCCTGACTTTC
cdr3_aa: CASSWKGQTSSGANVLTF

v_call: TRBV5-4
clone_size: NA
d_call: TRBD1
j_call: TRBJ1-3
cdr3_nt: TGTGCCAGCAGCTTTACAGGGGTCCCTGGAAACACCATATATTTT
cdr3_aa: CASSFTGVPGNTIYF

v_call: TRBV19
clone_size: few
d_call: NA
j_call: TRBJ1-5
cdr3_nt: TGTGCCAGTAGTTCGGGGACCGTCAATCAGCCCCAGCATTTT
cdr3_aa: CASSSGTVNQPQHF

v_call: TRBV30
clone_size: NA
d_call: NA
j_call: TRBJ1-4
cdr3_nt: TGTGCCTGCCCGTTGTGGGGTGGTAATGAAAAACTGTTTTTT
cdr3_aa: CACPLWGGNEKLFF

v_call: TRBV6-1
clone_size: NA
d_call: TRBD1
j_call: TRBJ1-5
cdr3_nt: TGTGCCAGCAGTGACGGACAGGGGGGTAATCAGCCCCAGCATTTT
cdr3_aa: CASSDGQGGNQPQHF

v_call: TRBV29-1
clone_size: once
d_call: TRBD2
j_call: TRBJ2-4
cdr3_nt: TGCAGCGTTGGGAATAGCGGGAGTTGGAGGGGGAGGAACATTCAGTACTTC
cdr3_aa: CSVGNSGSWRGRNIQYF

v_call: TRBV6-1
clone_size: NA
d_call: TRBD1
j_call: TRBJ2-2
cdr3_nt: TGTGCCAGCAGTGTGGACAGGGACACCGGGGAGCTGTTTTTT
cdr3_aa: CASSVDRDTGELFF

v_call: TRBV28
clone_size: NA
d_call: NA
j_call: TRBJ2-7
cdr3_nt: TGTGCCAGCAGTTTTGCATCCGGCGAGCAGTACTTC
cdr3_aa: CASSFASGEQYF

v_call: TRBV25-1
clone_size: NA
d_call: NA
j_call: TRBJ2-5
cdr3_nt: TGTGCCAGCAGTGAGTATGGGCAAGAGACCCAGTACTTC
cdr3_aa: CASSEYGQETQYF

v_call: TRBV7-2
clone_size: NA
d_call: TRBD2
j_call: TRBJ2-1
cdr3_nt: TGTGCCAGCAGCTCAGGACTAGCGGGGTACAATGAGCAGTTCTTC
cdr3_aa: CASSSGLAGYNEQFF

v_call: TRBV27
clone_size: NA
d_call: NA
j_call: TRBJ2-1
cdr3_nt: TGTGCCAGCAGTTTGGACGGGAGCAATGAGCAGTTCTTC
cdr3_aa: CASSLDGSNEQFF

v_call: TRBV29-1
clone_size: NA
d_call: TRBD1
j_call: TRBJ2-5
cdr3_nt: TGCAGCGTCTACGCACAGGGGGCCAAGCAAGAGACCCAGTACTTC
cdr3_aa: CSVYAQGAKQETQYF

v_call: TRBV2
clone_size: NA
d_call: NA
j_call: TRBJ1-1
cdr3_nt: TGTGCCAGCAGTGACGGAGAAGGGTTGAACACTGAAGCTTTCTTT
cdr3_aa: CASSDGEGLNTEAFF

v_call: TRBV30
clone_size: NA
d_call: NA
j_call: TRBJ2-7
cdr3_nt: TGTGCCTGGAGTAAGCAGAGCTACGAGCAGTACTTC
cdr3_aa: CAWSKQSYEQYF

v_call: TRBV5-6
clone_size: NA
d_call: NA
j_call: TRBJ1-4
cdr3_nt: TGTGCCAGCAGCTTGGGGTCAGGGAATCAAGAAAAACTGTTTTTT
cdr3_aa: CASSLGSGNQEKLFF

v_call: TRBV2
clone_size: NA
d_call: NA
j_call: TRBJ2-1
cdr3_nt: TGTGCCAGCAGACAAGTTCTGACGGACAATGAGCAGTTCTTC
cdr3_aa: CASRQVLTDNEQFF

v_call: TRBV9
clone_size: NA
d_call: TRBD1
j_call: TRBJ2-7
cdr3_nt: TGTGCCAGCAGCCCAGGGGGTATTGGCTACGAGCAGTACTTC
cdr3_aa: CASSPGGIGYEQYF

v_call: TRBV6-5
clone_size: NA
d_call: NA
j_call: TRBJ2-6
cdr3_nt: TGTGCCAGCACAGGACGACGGTCTGGGGCCAACGTCCTGACTTTC
cdr3_aa: CASTGRRSGANVLTF